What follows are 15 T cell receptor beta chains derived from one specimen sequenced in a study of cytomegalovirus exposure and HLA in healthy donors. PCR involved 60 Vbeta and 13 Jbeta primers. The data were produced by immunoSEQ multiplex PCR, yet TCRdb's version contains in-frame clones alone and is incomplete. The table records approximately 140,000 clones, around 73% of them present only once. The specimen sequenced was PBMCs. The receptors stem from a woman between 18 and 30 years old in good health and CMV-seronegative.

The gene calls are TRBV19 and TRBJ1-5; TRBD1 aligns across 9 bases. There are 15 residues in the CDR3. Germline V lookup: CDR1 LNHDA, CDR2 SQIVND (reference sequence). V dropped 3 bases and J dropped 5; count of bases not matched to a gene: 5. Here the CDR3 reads CASSILGQGDQPQHF. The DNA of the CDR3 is TGTGCCAGTAGTATTCTGGGACAGGGCGATCAGCCCCAGCATTTT.

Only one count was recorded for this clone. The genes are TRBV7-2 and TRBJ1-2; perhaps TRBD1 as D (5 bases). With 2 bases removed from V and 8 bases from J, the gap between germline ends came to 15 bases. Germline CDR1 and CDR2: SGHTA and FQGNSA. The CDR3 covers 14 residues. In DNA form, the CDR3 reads TGTGCCAGCAGCTTACCAGGGTTCGACATCGGCTACACCTTC. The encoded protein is CASSLPGFDIGYTF.

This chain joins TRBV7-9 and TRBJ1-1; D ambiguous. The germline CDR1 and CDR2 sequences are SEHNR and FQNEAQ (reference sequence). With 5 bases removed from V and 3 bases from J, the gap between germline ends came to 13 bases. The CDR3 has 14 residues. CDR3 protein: CASSPLRGYTEAFF. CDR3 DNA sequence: TGTGCCAGCAGCCCCCTCCGAGGGTACACTGAAGCTTTCTTT.

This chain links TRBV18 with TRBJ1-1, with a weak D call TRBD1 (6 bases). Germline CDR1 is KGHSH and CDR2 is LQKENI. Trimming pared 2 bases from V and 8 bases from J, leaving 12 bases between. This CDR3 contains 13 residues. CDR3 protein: CASSPTTGREAFF. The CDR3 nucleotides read TGTGCCAGCTCACCAACTACAGGGAGAGAAGCTTTCTTT.

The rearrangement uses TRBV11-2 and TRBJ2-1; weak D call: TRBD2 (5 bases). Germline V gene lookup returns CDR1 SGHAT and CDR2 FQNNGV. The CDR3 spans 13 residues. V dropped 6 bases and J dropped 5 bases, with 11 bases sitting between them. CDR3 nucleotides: TGTGCCAGCAGTTCCCTGCGGGACAATGAGCAGTTCTTC. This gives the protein CASSSLRDNEQFF.

CDR3 in amino acids: CASSPIYTGDSEQYF. Written as DNA, the CDR3 is TGTGCCAGCTCACCAATTTATACAGGGGACTCGGAGCAGTACTTC. This chain joins TRBV18 and TRBJ2-7, with a tentative D call TRBD1 (7 bases). The V end lost 2 bases, the J end lost 7 bases, and 18 bases lay between the germline ends. The CDR3 spans 15 residues. Germline loops: CDR1 KGHSH, CDR2 LQKENI.

The CDR3 region is CASSLLTGTGGIETQYF. As DNA, the CDR3 is TGCGCCAGCAGCTTACTAACCGGGACAGGGGGCATAGAGACCCAGTACTTC. The chain links TRBV5-1 to TRBJ2-5; 12 bases align to TRBD1. V trimming: 2 bases; J trimming: 4 bases; junction bases outside the gene matches: 9. CDR1 and CDR2 (germline): SGHRS, YFSETQ. This CDR3 is 17 amino acids long.

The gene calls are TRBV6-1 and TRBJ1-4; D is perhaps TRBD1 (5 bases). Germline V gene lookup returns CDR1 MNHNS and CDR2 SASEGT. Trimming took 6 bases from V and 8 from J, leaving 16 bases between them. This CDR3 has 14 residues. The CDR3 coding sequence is TGTGCCAGCAGAAGTGGCGGGGCAGGGGAAAAACTGTTTTTT. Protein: CASRSGGAGEKLFF.

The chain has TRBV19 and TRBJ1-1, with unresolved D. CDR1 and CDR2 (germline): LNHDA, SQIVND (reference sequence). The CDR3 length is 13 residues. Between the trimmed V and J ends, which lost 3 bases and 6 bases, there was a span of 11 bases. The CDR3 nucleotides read TGTGCCAGTAGTATCTTCCTGTATTCTGAAGCTTTCTTT. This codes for CASSIFLYSEAFF.

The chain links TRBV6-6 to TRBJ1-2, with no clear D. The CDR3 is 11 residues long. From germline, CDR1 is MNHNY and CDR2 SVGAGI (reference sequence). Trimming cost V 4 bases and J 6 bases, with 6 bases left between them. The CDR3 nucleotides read TGTGCCAGCAGTTTTTCGGATGGCTACACCTTC. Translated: CASSFSDGYTF.

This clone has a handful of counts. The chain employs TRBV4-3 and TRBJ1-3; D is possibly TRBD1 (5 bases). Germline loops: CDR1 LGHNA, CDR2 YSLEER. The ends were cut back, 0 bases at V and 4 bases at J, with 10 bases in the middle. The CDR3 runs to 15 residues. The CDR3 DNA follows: TGCGCCAGCAGCCAAGATGGGGCCTCCGGAAACACCATATATTTT. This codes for CASSQDGASGNTIYF.

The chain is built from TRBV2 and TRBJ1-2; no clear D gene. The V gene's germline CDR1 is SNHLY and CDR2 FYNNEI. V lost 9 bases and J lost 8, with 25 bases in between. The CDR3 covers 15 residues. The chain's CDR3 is CASQPPGAGFGGYTF. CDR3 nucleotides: TGTGCCAGTCAACCTCCGGGAGCCGGTTTTGGGGGCTACACCTTC.

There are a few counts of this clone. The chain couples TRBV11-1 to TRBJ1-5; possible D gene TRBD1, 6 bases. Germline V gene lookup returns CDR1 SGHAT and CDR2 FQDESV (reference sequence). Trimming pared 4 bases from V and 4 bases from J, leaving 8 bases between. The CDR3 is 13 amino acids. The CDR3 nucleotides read TGTGCCAGCAGCTCCGACAGGAATCAGCCCCAGCATTTT. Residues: CASSSDRNQPQHF.

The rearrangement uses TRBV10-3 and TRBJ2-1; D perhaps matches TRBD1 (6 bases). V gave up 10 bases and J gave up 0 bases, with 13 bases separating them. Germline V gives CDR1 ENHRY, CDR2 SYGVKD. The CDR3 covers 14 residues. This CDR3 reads CATRTASSYNEQFF. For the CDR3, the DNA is TGTGCCACCCGGACAGCTAGCTCCTACAATGAGCAGTTCTTC.

The CDR3 region is CASSQATSGGPGEQFF. Written as DNA, the CDR3 is TGCGCCAGCAGCCAAGCAACTAGCGGGGGGCCGGGTGAGCAGTTCTTC. This chain joins TRBV4-1 and TRBJ2-1; TRBD2 matches at 12 bases. Trimming at V came to 1 base and at J to 9 bases, leaving 7 bases not matched to a gene. Germline CDR1 reads MGHRA; CDR2 reads YSYEKL. The CDR3 sequence is 16 residues long.